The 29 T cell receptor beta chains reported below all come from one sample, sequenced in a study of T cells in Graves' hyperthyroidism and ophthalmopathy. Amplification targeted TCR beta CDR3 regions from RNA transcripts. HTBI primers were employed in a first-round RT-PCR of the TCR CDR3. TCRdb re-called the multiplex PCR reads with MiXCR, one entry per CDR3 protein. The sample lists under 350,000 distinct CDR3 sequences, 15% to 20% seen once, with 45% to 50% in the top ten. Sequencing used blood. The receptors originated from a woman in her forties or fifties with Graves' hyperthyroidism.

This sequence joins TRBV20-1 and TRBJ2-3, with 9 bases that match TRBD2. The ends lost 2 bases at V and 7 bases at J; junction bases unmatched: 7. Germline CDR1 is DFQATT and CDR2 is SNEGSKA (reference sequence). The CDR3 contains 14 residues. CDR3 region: CSARLAGGKNTQYF. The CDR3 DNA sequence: TGCAGTGCTAGACTCGCGGGGGGGAAAAATACGCAGTATTTT.

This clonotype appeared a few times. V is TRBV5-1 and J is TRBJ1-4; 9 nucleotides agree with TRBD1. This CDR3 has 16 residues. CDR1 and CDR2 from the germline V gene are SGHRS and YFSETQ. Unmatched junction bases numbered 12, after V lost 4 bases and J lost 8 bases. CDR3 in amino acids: CASSLASGTGSEKLFF. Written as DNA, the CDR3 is TGCGCCAGCAGCCTTGCCTCCGGGACAGGGTCGGAAAAACTGTTTTTT.

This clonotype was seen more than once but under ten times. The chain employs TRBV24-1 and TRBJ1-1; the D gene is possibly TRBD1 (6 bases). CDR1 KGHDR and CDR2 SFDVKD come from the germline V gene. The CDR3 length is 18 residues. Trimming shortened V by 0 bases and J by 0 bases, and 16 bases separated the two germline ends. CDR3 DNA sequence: TGTGCCACCAGTGATTTGAGGCAGGGGAAGGTAGTGAACACTGAAGCTTTCTTT. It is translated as CATSDLRQGKVVNTEAFF.

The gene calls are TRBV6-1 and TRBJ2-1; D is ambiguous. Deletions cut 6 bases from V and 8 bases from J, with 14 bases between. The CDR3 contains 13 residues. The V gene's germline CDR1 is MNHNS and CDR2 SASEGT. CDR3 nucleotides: TGTGCCAGCAGCCCCCTTCTCCCGGATGAGCAGTTCTTC. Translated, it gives CASSPLLPDEQFF.

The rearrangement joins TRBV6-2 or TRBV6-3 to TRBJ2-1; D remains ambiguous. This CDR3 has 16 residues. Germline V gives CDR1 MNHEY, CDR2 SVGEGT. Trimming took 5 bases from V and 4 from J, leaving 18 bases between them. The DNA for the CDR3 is TGTGCCAGCAGTGCTACTTTGGGCAGTCCTTACAATGAGCAGTTCTTC. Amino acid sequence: CASSATLGSPYNEQFF.

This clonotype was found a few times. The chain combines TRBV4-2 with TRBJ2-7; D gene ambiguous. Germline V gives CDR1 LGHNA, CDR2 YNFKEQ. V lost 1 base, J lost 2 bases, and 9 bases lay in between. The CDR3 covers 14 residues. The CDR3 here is CASSQASIPYEQYF. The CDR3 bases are TGTGCCAGCAGCCAAGCGTCTATCCCCTACGAGCAGTACTTC.

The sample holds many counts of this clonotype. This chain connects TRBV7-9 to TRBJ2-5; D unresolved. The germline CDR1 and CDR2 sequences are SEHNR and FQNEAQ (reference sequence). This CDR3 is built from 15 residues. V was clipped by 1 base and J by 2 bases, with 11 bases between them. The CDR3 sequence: CASSLVGQPQETQYF. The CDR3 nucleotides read TGTGCCAGCAGCTTAGTGGGCCAGCCTCAAGAGACCCAGTACTTC.

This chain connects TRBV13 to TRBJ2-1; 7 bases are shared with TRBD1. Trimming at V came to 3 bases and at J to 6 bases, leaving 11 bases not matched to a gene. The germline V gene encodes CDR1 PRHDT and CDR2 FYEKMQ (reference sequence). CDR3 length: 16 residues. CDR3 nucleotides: TGTGCCAGCAGCTTCCCCGAGGACAGGCAGGGCAATGAGCAGTTCTTC. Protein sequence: CASSFPEDRQGNEQFF.

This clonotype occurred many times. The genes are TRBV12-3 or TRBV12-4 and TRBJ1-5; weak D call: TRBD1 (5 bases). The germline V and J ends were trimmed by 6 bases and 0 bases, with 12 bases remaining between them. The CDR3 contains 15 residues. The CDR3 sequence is CASSSGTYSNQPQHF. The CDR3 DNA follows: TGTGCCAGCAGCTCAGGGACGTATAGCAATCAGCCCCAGCATTTT.

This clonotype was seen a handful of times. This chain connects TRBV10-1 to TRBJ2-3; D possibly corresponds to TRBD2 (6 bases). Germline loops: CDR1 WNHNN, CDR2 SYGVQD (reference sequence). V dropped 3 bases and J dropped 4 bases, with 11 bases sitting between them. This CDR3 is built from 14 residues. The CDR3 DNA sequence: TGCGCCAGCAGTGATTGGGGGGTTTCAGATACGCAGTATTTT. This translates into CASSDWGVSDTQYF.

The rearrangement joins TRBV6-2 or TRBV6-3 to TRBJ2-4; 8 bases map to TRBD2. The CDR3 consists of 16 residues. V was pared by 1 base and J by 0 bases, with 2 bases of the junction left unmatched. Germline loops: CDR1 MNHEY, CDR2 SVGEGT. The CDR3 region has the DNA TGTGCCAGCAGTTACTTGCTAGCGGGAGCCAAAAACATTCAGTACTTC. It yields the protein CASSYLLAGAKNIQYF.

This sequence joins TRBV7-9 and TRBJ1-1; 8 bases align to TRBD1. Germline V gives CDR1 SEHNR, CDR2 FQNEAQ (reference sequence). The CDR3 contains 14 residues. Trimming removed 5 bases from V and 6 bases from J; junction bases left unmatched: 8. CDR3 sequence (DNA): TGTGCCAGCAGCCCAGGACAGGGAGCTCCTGAAGCTTTCTTT. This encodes CASSPGQGAPEAFF.

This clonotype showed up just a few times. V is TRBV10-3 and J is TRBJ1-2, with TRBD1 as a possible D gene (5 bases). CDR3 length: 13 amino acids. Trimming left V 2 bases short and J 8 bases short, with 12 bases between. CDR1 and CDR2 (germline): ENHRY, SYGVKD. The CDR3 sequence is CAISETQWDGYTF. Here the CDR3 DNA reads TGTGCCATCAGTGAGACCCAGTGGGACGGCTACACCTTC.

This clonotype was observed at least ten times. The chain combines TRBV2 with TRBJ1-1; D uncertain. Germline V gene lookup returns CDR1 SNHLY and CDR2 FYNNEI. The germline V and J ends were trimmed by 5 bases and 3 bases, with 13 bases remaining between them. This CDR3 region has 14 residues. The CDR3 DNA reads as TGTGCCAGCAGTTCCGTGGGTGGGGACACTGAAGCTTTCTTT. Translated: CASSSVGGDTEAFF.

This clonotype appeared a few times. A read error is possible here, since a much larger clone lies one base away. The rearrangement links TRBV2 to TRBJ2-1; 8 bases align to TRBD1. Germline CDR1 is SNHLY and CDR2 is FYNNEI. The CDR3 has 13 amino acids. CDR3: CASSYGQGNEQSF. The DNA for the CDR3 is TGTGCCAGCAGTTACGGACAGGGCAATGAGCAGTCCTTC.

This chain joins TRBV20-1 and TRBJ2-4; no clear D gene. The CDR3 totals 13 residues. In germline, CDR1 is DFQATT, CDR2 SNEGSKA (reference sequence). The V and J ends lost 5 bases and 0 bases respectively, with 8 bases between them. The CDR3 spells CSASHGAKNIQYF. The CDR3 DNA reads TGCAGTGCTTCCCATGGAGCCAAAAACATTCAGTACTTC.

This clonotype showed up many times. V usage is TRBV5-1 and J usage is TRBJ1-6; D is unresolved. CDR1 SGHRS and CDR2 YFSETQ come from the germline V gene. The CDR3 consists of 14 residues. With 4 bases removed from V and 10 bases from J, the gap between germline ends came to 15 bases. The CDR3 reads CASSLQSSDSPLHF. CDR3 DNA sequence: TGCGCCAGCAGCCTACAGTCGAGTGACTCACCCCTCCACTTT.

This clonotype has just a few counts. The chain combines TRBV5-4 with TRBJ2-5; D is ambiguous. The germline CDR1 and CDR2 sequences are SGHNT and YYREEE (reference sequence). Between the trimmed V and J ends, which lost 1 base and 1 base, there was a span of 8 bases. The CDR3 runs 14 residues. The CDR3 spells CASSLKASQETQYF. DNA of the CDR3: TGTGCCAGCAGCTTGAAGGCCAGCCAAGAGACCCAGTACTTC.

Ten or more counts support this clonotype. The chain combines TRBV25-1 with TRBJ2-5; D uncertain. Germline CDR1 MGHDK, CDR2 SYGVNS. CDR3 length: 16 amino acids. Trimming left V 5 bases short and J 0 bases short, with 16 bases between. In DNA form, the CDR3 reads TGTGCCAGCAGTCTGAATGGTGCAGCGTACCAAGAGACCCAGTACTTC. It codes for CASSLNGAAYQETQYF.

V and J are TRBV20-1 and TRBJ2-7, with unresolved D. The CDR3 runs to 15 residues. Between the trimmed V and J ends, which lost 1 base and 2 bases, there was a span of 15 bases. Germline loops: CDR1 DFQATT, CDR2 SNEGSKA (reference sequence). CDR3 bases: TGCAGTGCTAGAGGGGAAGTAGCCGCTACCTACGAGCAGTACTTC. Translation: CSARGEVAATYEQYF.

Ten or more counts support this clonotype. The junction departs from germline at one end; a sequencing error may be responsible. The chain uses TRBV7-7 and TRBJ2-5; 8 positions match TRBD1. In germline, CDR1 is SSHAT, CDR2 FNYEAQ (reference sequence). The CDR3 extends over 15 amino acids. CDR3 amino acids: CASSYGQGIQETQYF. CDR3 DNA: TGTGCTAGCAGTTACGGACAGGGAATACAAGAGACCCAGTACTTC.

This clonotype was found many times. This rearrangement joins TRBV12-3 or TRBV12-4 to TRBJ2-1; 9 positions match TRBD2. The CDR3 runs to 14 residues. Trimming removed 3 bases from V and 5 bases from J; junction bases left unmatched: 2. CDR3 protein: CASSFLAGDNEQFF. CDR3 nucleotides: TGTGCCAGCAGTTTTTTAGCGGGGGACAATGAGCAGTTCTTC.

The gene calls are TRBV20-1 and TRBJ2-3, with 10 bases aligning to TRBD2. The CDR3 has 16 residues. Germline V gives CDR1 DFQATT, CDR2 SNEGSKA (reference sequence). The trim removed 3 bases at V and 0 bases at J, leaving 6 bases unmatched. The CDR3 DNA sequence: TGCAGTGCTAGGAGCCTAGCGGGGGTTAGCACAGATACGCAGTATTTT. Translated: CSARSLAGVSTDTQYF.

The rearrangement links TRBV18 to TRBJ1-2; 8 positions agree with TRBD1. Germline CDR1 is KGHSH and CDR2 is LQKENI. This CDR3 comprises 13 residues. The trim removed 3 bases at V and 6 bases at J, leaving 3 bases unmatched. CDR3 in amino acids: CASSPATGDGYTF. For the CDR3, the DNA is TGTGCCAGCTCACCTGCGACAGGGGATGGCTACACCTTC.

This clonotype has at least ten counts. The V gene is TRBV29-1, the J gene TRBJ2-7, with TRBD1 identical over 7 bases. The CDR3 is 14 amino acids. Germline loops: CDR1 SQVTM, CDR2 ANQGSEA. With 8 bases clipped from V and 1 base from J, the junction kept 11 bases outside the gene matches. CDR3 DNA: TGCAGCATCTCCCGGGACAGTAGTTCCTACGAGCAGTACTTC. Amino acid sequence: CSISRDSSSYEQYF.

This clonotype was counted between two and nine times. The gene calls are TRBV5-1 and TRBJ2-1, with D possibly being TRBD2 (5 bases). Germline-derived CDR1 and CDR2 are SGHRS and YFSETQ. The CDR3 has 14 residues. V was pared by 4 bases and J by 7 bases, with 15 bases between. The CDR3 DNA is TGCGCCAGCAGCCCTTTGGGCGGGCATAATGAGCAGTTCTTC. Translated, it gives CASSPLGGHNEQFF.

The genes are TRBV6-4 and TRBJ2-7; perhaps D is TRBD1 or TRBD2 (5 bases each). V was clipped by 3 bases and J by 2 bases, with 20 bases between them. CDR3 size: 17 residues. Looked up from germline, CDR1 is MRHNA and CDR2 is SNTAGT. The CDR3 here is CASSDRRGGTPTYEQYV. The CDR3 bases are TGTGCCAGCAGTGATCGCCGTGGGGGTACACCCACCTACGAGCAGTACGTC.

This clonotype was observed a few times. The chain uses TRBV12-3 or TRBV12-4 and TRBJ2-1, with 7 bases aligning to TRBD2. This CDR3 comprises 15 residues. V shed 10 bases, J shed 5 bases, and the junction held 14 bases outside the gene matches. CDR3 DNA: TGTGCCACATCCCTATACGGGGAGGGAGACAATGAGCAGTTCTTC. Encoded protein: CATSLYGEGDNEQFF.

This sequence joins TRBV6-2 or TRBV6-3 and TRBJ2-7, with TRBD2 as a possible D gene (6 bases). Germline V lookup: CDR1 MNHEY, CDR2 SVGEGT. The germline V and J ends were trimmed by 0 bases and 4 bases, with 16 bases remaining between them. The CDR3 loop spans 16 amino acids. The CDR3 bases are TGTGCCAGCAGTTACTCGACCGGGGGAGGTGGGTACGAGCAGTACGTC. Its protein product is CASSYSTGGGGYEQYV.